This entry lists 15 T cell receptor beta chains sequenced from one sample in a study of blood T cell repertoires in COVID-19. This table comes from immunoSEQ multiplex PCR, and its TCRdb copy is limited to in-frame clones, with some not included. Here the sample spans hundreds of thousands of clones, about 88% being singletons. The sample comprised PBMCs or T cells enriched from blood (not recorded which). These receptors originate from a woman aged 18-30 years who had been exposed to COVID-19.

The rearrangement uses TRBV28 and TRBJ1-6; 8 positions agree with TRBD1. The germline V gene encodes CDR1 MDHEN and CDR2 SYDVKM. V gave up 7 bases and J gave up 6 bases; unmatched junction bases: 14. The CDR3 loop spans 17 amino acids. CDR3 residues: CASTPNRGRKVNSPLHF. The CDR3 DNA reads as TGTGCCAGCACCCCCAACAGGGGGAGGAAGGTTAATTCACCCCTCCACTTT.

This rearrangement joins TRBV5-8 to TRBJ2-4; TRBD2 is a possible D gene (5 bases). Germline V gene lookup returns CDR1 SGHTS and CDR2 YDEGEE. CDR3 length: 12 amino acids. V shed 4 bases and J shed 11 bases, with 13 bases lying between them. DNA for the CDR3: TGTGCCAGCAGCGAGGGAACAGACCTTCAGTACTTC. This encodes CASSEGTDLQYF.

This clone was found a few times. The chain uses TRBV3-1 (or the pseudogene TRBV3-2) and TRBJ1-6; tentatively, D is TRBD1 (5 bases). CDR1 is LGHDT, CDR2 YNNKEL, per germline (reference sequence). V lost 2 bases to trimming and J lost 10 bases, with 6 bases between them. The CDR3 sequence is 12 residues long. Here the CDR3 reads CASSQQGSPLHF. The CDR3 nucleotides read TGTGCCAGCAGCCAACAGGGATCACCCCTCCACTTT.

The chain recombines TRBV3-1 (or the pseudogene TRBV3-2) with TRBJ2-2; 9 nucleotides line up with TRBD2. This CDR3 spans 14 amino acids. V lost 4 bases to trimming and J lost 9 bases; unmatched junction nucleotides: 6. CDR1 is LGHDT and CDR2 is YNNKEL in the germline V gene (reference sequence). CDR3 sequence (DNA): TGTGCCAGCAGCCCGGGACTAGCAAGTCGGGAGCTGTTTTTT. This codes for CASSPGLASRELFF.

In this sample, this clone turned up a few times. The J gene is TRBJ1-5, the V gene TRBV27, with TRBD1 as a possible D gene (5 bases). This CDR3 has 14 amino acids. From germline, CDR1 is MNHEY and CDR2 SMNVEV (reference sequence). V was trimmed by 10 bases and J by 5 bases, leaving 18 bases between them. The CDR3 loop is CATGSGRDDQPQHF. CDR3 sequence (DNA): TGTGCCACCGGGTCGGGGCGGGACGATCAGCCCCAGCATTTT.

CDR3 loop: CASSLKGLAPDGSPLHF. The CDR3 DNA follows: TGTGCCAGCAGCTTAAAGGGTTTAGCGCCCGATGGTTCACCCCTCCACTTT. The chain recombines TRBV7-8 with TRBJ1-6; D unclear. Germline CDR1 SGHVS, CDR2 FQNEAQ. The CDR3 totals 17 residues. V was pared by 2 bases and J by 9 bases, with 20 bases between.

The rearrangement joins TRBV10-3 to TRBJ2-7, with 9 bases aligning to TRBD1. With V trimmed by 4 bases and J by 2 bases, 3 bases remained unmatched. The CDR3 has 14 residues. The germline CDR1 and CDR2 sequences are ENHRY and SYGVKD. Here the CDR3 reads CAISVGTGTYEQYF. The CDR3 coding sequence is TGTGCCATCAGTGTGGGGACAGGGACCTACGAGCAGTACTTC.

Only a few counts were recorded for this clone. CDR3 nucleotides: TGTGCCAGCATCCCGGGAGGGTATTCAGATACGCAGTATTTT. As protein: CASIPGGYSDTQYF. The chain is built from TRBV6-5 and TRBJ2-3, with 8 bases identical to TRBD2. CDR1 and CDR2 from the germline V gene are MNHEY and SVGAGI. There are 14 residues in the CDR3. V lost 7 bases to trimming and J lost 4 bases; unmatched junction nucleotides: 7.

The CDR3 DNA reads TGTGCCAGCTCAGTATTTAGCACAGATACGCAGTATTTT. It specifies CASSVFSTDTQYF. This sequence joins TRBV18 and TRBJ2-3, with D unclear. Trimming removed 5 bases at V and 0 bases at J, with 6 bases between. The germline V gene has CDR1 KGHSH and CDR2 LQKENI. CDR3 size: 13 residues. Full variable domain (remainder filled in from reference TRBV18 and TRBJ2-3): NAGVMQNPRHLVRRRGQEARLRCSPMKGHSHVYWYRQLPEEGLKFMVYLQKENIIDESGMPKERFSAEFPKEGPSILRIQQVVRGDSAAYFCASSVFSTDTQYFGPGTRLTVL.

The chain recombines TRBV18 with TRBJ2-3, with D possibly TRBD2 on 6 matching bases. V lost 0 bases, J lost 6 bases, and 10 bases lay in between. The V gene's germline CDR1 is KGHSH and CDR2 LQKENI. The CDR3 runs to 14 residues. The CDR3 DNA is TGTGCCAGCTCACCACCGGCTAGCGTCGATACGCAGTATTTT. Amino acids: CASSPPASVDTQYF.

This chain links TRBV6-5 with TRBJ2-2, with D possibly TRBD1 on 6 matching bases. Trimming pared 6 bases from V and 3 bases from J, leaving 11 bases between. The V gene's germline CDR1 is MNHEY and CDR2 SVGAGI. The CDR3 is made up of 14 amino acids. CDR3 in amino acids: CASRDGQYTGELFF. CDR3 DNA sequence: TGTGCCAGCAGGGATGGACAGTACACCGGGGAGCTGTTTTTT.

CDR3 in DNA: TGTGCCAGCAGTTTTGGGGGCACTACAGCCCTCCACTTT. Translating gives CASSFGGTTALHF. The rearrangement uses TRBV28 and TRBJ1-6; D possibly corresponds to TRBD1 (6 bases). The CDR3 runs to 13 residues. CDR1 is MDHEN, CDR2 SYDVKM, per germline. V was shortened by 3 bases and J by 14 bases, with 14 bases between the two germline ends.

This clone was recorded only once. This sequence joins TRBV2 and TRBJ2-7; 8 nucleotides match TRBD2. Germline lookup yields CDR1 SNHLY and CDR2 FYNNEI. This CDR3 comprises 14 residues. After removal of 6 bases from V and 4 bases from J, the junction contained 8 bases not matched to a gene. The CDR3 region is CASSREGGLYEQYF. Written as DNA, the CDR3 is TGTGCCAGCAGCCGGGAGGGGGGCCTATACGAGCAGTACTTC.

This chain connects TRBV5-1 to TRBJ1-1; 8 bases fit TRBD1. CDR3 length: 15 amino acids. CDR1 and CDR2 (germline): SGHRS, YFSETQ. Germline trimming cut 4 bases from V and 1 base from J; bases unmatched to any gene: 6. The CDR3: CASSPGQGSNTEAFF. The CDR3 DNA reads as TGCGCCAGCAGCCCTGGACAGGGCTCGAACACTGAAGCTTTCTTT.

A note on this clone: Other nucleotide sequences in the sample specify the same CDR3. The chain combines TRBV5-4 with TRBJ2-7; 8 nucleotides line up with TRBD1. This CDR3 spans 14 amino acids. Germline loops: CDR1 SGHNT, CDR2 YYREEE (reference sequence). Germline trimming cut 3 bases from V and 3 bases from J; bases unmatched to any gene: 5. This CDR3 is CASSSRTGSYEQYF. The CDR3 bases are TGTGCCAGCAGCTCGAGGACAGGGAGCTACGAGCAGTACTTC.